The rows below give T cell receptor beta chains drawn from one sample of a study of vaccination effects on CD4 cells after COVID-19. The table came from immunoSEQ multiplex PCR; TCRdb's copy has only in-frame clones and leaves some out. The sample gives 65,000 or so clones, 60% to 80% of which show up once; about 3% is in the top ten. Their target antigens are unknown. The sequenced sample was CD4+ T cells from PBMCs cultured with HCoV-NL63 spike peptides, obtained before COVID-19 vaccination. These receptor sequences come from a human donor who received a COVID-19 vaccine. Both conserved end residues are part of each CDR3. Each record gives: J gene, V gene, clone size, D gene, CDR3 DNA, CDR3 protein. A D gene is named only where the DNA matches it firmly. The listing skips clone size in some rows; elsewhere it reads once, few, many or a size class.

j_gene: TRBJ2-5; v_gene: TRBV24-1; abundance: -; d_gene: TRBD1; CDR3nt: TGTGCCACCAGCCGCACAGGGGTGGCTGAAGAGACCCAGTACTTC; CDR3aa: CATSRTGVAEETQYF
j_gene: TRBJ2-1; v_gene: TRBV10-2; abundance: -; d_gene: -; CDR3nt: TGCGCCAGCAGTGAGAGTGGAATAGAGCAGTTCTTC; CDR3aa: CASSESGIEQFF
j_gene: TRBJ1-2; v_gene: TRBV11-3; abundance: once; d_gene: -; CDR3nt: TGTGCCAGCAGCACAAGAGGTGGCTATGGCTACACCTTC; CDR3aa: CASSTRGGYGYTF
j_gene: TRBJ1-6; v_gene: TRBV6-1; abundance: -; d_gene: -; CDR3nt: TGTGCCAGCAGCATAACACAGGGAACAAATTCACCCCTCCACTTT; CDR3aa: CASSITQGTNSPLHF
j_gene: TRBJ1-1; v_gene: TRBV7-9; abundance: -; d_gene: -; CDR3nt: TGTGCCAGCAGCTTAGTGTCGTCGCCAGTAATTGAAGCTTTCTTT; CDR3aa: CASSLVSSPVIEAFF
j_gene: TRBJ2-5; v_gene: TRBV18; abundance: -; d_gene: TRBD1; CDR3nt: TGTGCCAGCTCACCGGGACAGGGAACGTTTTGGGAGACCCAGTACTTC; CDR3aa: CASSPGQGTFWETQYF
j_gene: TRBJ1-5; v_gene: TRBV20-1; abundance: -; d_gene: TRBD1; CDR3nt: TGCAGTGCTAGTAAGGGACAGGGGGCGACGAGCAATCAGCCCCAGCATTTT; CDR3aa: CSASKGQGATSNQPQHF
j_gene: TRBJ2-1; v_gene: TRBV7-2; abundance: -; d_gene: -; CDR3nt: TGTGCCAGCAGCCCGGACCGAAAACAGTTCTTC; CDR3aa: CASSPDRKQFF
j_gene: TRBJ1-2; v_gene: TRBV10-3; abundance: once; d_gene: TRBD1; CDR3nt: TGTGCCATCAGTGAGGGACAGGGGCGGGGTAACTATGGCTACACCTTC; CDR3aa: CAISEGQGRGNYGYTF
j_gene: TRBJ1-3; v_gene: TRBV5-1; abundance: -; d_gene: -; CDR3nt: TGCGCCAGCAGCTTGGGATGGGGGGCGTCTGGAAACACCATATATTTT; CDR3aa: CASSLGWGASGNTIYF